The 11 T cell receptor beta chains below come from one sample, sequenced in a study of early T cells in non-severe SARS-CoV-2 infection. TCRdb re-called the 5' RACE reads through MiXCR, storing one row per CDR3 protein. This table holds about 60,000 distinct CDR3 sequences, around 8.9% found once. The sequenced material came from whole blood. Source of these receptors: an adult who was a healthcare worker with PCR-confirmed SARS-CoV-2 infection or an uninfected control (not recorded which).

This clonotype was recorded at least ten times. The chain links TRBV10-3 to TRBJ1-5; no reliable D call. The germline V gene has CDR1 ENHRY and CDR2 SYGVKD. This CDR3 spans 17 amino acids. Trimming removed 3 bases from V and 0 bases from J, with 15 bases in between. Here the CDR3 reads CAISEAGRGYSNQPQHF. The CDR3 coding sequence is TGTGCCATCAGTGAAGCCGGACGAGGGTATAGCAATCAGCCCCAGCATTTT.

This clonotype has more than one count but fewer than ten. This chain joins TRBV11-2 and TRBJ2-3; 14 bases align to TRBD2. V shed 4 bases and J 8 bases; nucleotides not matched to a gene: 5. Germline lookup yields CDR1 SGHAT and CDR2 FQNNGV. CDR3 length equals 15 residues. The CDR3 sequence is CASSSTSGRVATQYF. The CDR3, as DNA: TGTGCCAGCAGCTCGACTAGCGGGAGGGTCGCTACGCAGTATTTT. Filled out from reference TRBV11-2 and TRBJ2-3, the complete variable domain reads EAGVAQSPRYKIIEKRQSVAFWCNPISGHATLYWYQQILGQGPKLLIQFQNNGVVDDSQLPKDRFSAERLKGVDSTLKIQPAKLEDSAVYLCASSSTSGRVATQYFGPGTRLTVL.

This clonotype was counted ten times or more. The chain is built from TRBV29-1 and TRBJ2-2; D is unresolved. CDR3 length equals 10 residues. V was cut by 3 bases and J by 7 bases, with 3 bases left in between. Germline loops: CDR1 SQVTM, CDR2 ANQGSEA. The CDR3 DNA follows: TGCAGCGTTGAGGTCGGGGAGCTGTTTTTT. Protein product: CSVEVGELFF.

This clonotype was detected only a few times. The chain recombines TRBV29-1 with TRBJ2-7, with 8 bases that match TRBD2. This CDR3 is 14 amino acids long. Trimming cost V 7 bases and J 0 bases; bases outside gene matches: 8. The V gene's germline CDR1 is SQVTM and CDR2 ANQGSEA. CDR3 sequence: CSAWAGGGSYEQYF. CDR3 nucleotide sequence: TGCAGCGCCTGGGCCGGGGGGGGCTCCTACGAGCAGTACTTC.

This clonotype was counted a few times. The J gene is TRBJ2-4, the V gene TRBV7-9; 8 positions agree with TRBD2. CDR1 is SEHNR, CDR2 FQNEAQ, per germline (reference sequence). The CDR3 is made up of 16 amino acids. V lost 3 bases to trimming and J lost 0 bases; unmatched junction nucleotides: 4. CDR3 in amino acids: CASSFYLAGAKNIQYF. The CDR3 region has the DNA TGTGCCAGCAGCTTTTACCTAGCGGGAGCCAAAAACATTCAGTACTTC.

In regard to this clonotype: A much bigger clone sits one base away, suggesting this may be a read error. This chain connects TRBV18 to TRBJ1-1; D remains unclear. Trimming pared 3 bases from V and 4 bases from J, leaving 12 bases between. In germline, CDR1 is KGHSH, CDR2 LQKENI. This CDR3 contains 14 residues. The CDR3 loop is CASSPEYSSTEAFF. CDR3 bases: TGTGCCAGCTCACCCGAATACTCGAGCACTGAAGCTTTCTTT. Complete variable domain (other parts from reference TRBV18 and TRBJ1-1): NAGVMQNPRHLVRRRGQEARLRCSPMKGHSHVYWYRQLPEEGLKFMVYLQKENIIDESGMPKERFSAEFPKEGPSILRIQQVVRGDSAAYFCASSPEYSSTEAFFGQGTRLTVV.

The chain is built from TRBV7-2 and TRBJ2-7; D gene ambiguous. CDR1 and CDR2 from the germline V gene are SGHTA and FQGNSA. The CDR3 is 14 residues long. Deletions cut 2 bases from V and 2 bases from J, with 10 bases between. The CDR3 DNA follows: TGTGCCAGCAGCTTATTTGGCGGAGCCTACGAGCAGTACTTC. This encodes CASSLFGGAYEQYF.

This clonotype came up many times. The rearrangement uses TRBV19 and TRBJ2-1, with 8 bases that match TRBD2. Germline V gives CDR1 LNHDA, CDR2 SQIVND (reference sequence). This CDR3 is built from 16 residues. The J segment lost 3 bases and the V segment lost 6 bases, leaving 10 bases of the junction unmatched. For the CDR3, the DNA is TGTGCCAGTAGGACGATGAGCGGGAGTGGCTACAATGAGCAGTTCTTC. Its translation is CASRTMSGSGYNEQFF.

There are many counts of this clonotype. The chain has TRBV4-1 and TRBJ1-1; TRBD1 might be the D (5 bases). The CDR3 runs 13 residues. Germline V CDR1 and CDR2: MGHRA, YSYEKL. The V gene lost 1 base and the J gene lost 4 bases, with 7 bases spanning the gap. The CDR3 loop reads CASSQGDGTEAFF. For the CDR3, the DNA is TGCGCCAGCAGCCAAGGGGACGGCACTGAAGCTTTCTTT.

This clonotype was seen ten or more times. V gene TRBV12-3 or TRBV12-4 combines with J gene TRBJ1-1; D possibly corresponds to TRBD1 (6 bases). V lost 7 bases to trimming and J lost 4 bases, with 16 bases between them. CDR3 size: 14 residues. CDR3 in DNA: TGTGCCAGCACCACGATCAGGGGAGGCACTGAAGCTTTCTTT. It specifies CASTTIRGGTEAFF.

The genes are TRBV29-1 and TRBJ1-1; D uncertain. The germline V and J ends were trimmed by 0 bases and 5 bases, with 10 bases remaining between them. Germline assignment: CDR1 SQVTM and CDR2 ANQGSEA. The CDR3 runs 13 residues. CDR3 in DNA: TGCAGCGTTGAAGAGGGTCCGGGGACTGAAGCTTTCTTT. Its translation is CSVEEGPGTEAFF.